This T cell receptor beta chain is from a study of T cell responses to AZD1222 COVID-19 vaccine. The study's findings and limits: Spike-specific TCR depth and breadth grew after two AZD1222 doses. Nearly half of unique spike-specific TCRs reportedly avoided B.1.351 and B.1.1.7 mutated regions.

The table came from immunoSEQ multiplex PCR; TCRdb's copy has only in-frame clones and leaves some out. Of about 140,000 clones listed, just over 90% are singletons. The length of the CDR3 is 12 residues. J lost 5 bases, V lost 6 bases, and 4 bases had no gene match. Germline lookup yields CDR1 MNHEY and CDR2 SVGAGI. Of note for this clone: Its antigen is not identified. Within the sample, other DNA sequences also encode this same CDR3.

The rearrangement uses TRBV6-5 and TRBJ2-7, with 7 nucleotides matching TRBD2. The sample in question was peripheral blood, obtained on day 0 of AZD1222 vaccination. The sequence derives from an adult in good health. This chain's CDR3 is CASSPRGDEQYF. Here the CDR3 DNA reads TGTGCCAGCAGCCCCCGGGGGGACGAGCAGTACTTC.